This T cell receptor (beta chain) emerged from a study of CD8 T cell repertoires and HIV-1 epitope variants. This clone was seen more than once but under ten times. Its matching antigen is unknown. Data came from immunoSEQ multiplex PCR; TCRdb stores just in-frame clones and leaves some out. The sample lists over 4,000 clones, roughly two thirds occurring once. The V and J ends lost 1 base and 7 bases respectively, with 5 bases between them. The CDR3 sequence is 11 residues long. Germline CDR1 SEHNR, CDR2 FQNEAQ (reference sequence). This TCR came from a male donor with HIV. The sample taken for sequencing was cultured CD8+ T cells derived from PBMCs. The chain combines TRBV7-9 with TRBJ2-7; D ambiguous. The CDR3 sequence: CASSLEREQYF. CDR3 sequence (DNA): TGTGCCAGCAGCTTAGAGCGAGAGCAGTACTTC.